What follows is one T cell receptor (beta chain) and its context. No antigen is known for it. Subsets of CD8+ T cells were each sorted in triplicate at approximately 300,000 cells apiece. In preparing the TRB cDNA libraries, 5' RACE with UMI labels was used. From the 5' RACE reads, TCRdb lists one entry per CDR3 protein and no DNA. Its table lists approximately 45,000 distinct CDR3 sequences. This CDR3 contains 15 residues. The V gene's germline CDR1 is MDHEN and CDR2 SYDVKM. This specimen comes from a study of CXCR3-negative and CXCR3-positive naive CD8 T cells. Findings and limits, study-wide: Most assays were run on fresh PBMCs (CXCR3 expression partially decreased after cryopreservation). Diversity ran similarly high across both naive subsets but far lower in memory CD8+ cells. It was found that naive subsets had comparable surface CD5, and TCR strength was inferred from TRB CDR3 properties.

The sample comprised memory CD8+ T cells from blood. The sequence came from a human donor in good health. Some clones in this sample may be carry-over from other donors' samples. This chain links TRBV28 with TRBJ1-1; TCRdb proposes TRBD1, but this gene call is untestable without DNA. CDR3: CASRVTGGSDTEAFF. Together with reference TRBV28 and TRBJ1-1, the CDR3 gives the full variable domain: DVKVTQSSRYLVKRTGEKVFLECVQDMDHENMFWYRQDPGLGLRLIYFSYDVKMKEKGDIPEGYSVSREKKERFSLILESASTNQTSMYLCASRVTGGSDTEAFFGQGTRLTVV.